This T cell receptor (beta chain) is from a study of control samples from healthy donors and cancer patients. Trimming shortened V by 6 bases and J by 6 bases, and 23 bases separated the two germline ends. The V gene's germline CDR1 is MNHEY and CDR2 SMNVEV (reference sequence). This CDR3 has 16 amino acids. Produced via immunoSEQ multiplex PCR; TCRdb's table is partial and in-frame only. This sample has 200,000 or so clones, with 85% to 95% found just once. The receptor was isolated from a man in his fifties in good health. The sample taken for sequencing was blood. This chain uses TRBV27 with TRBJ1-2; D uncertain. The CDR3 region is CASSPSAVRRPHGYTF. In nucleotides, the CDR3 is TGTGCCAGCAGCCCAAGTGCCGTCAGGCGCCCCCATGGCTACACCTTC.